Shown below are 30 T cell receptor beta chains from a single sample sequenced in a study of PD-1 blockade in classical Hodgkin lymphoma. Using immunoSEQ multiplex PCR, the repertoire was profiled, and TCRdb retains in-frame clones only, with some absent. The data hold tens of thousands of clones, with around 80% observed a single time. The time point was: cycle 4 day 1 (C4D1), after more than 5 weeks of nivolumab. Brentuximab vedotin exposure varied, and every patient relapsed after autologous stem cell transplantation. The material was peripheral blood mononuclear cells (PBMCs), obtained before the fourth cycle of nivolumab. The source of these receptors is a human donor with classical Hodgkin lymphoma.

This sequence joins TRBV19 and TRBJ1-1, with D maybe TRBD1 (5 bases). Germline lookup yields CDR1 LNHDA and CDR2 SQIVND (reference sequence). This CDR3 region has 13 residues. V lost 7 bases and J 5 bases, leaving 14 bases between the germline ends. CDR3 nucleotides: TGTGCCAGTATCCTCCTCGGGGGAACTGAAGCTTTCTTT. Amino acids: CASILLGGTEAFF.

This clone was seen a single time. The chain couples TRBV2 to TRBJ2-1; D uncertain. The CDR3 has 12 residues. The V gene's germline CDR1 is SNHLY and CDR2 FYNNEI. The V gene lost 2 bases and the J gene lost 8 bases, with 7 bases spanning the gap. CDR3 nucleotides: TGTGCCAGCAGTGAACAGATCGATGAGCAGTTCTTC. Translated, it gives CASSEQIDEQFF.

The CDR3 nucleotides read TGTGCCAGCTCACCACAACAGGTCAGCACAGATACGCAGTATTTT. Translation gives CASSPQQVSTDTQYF. The chain couples TRBV18 to TRBJ2-3; TRBD1 is a possible D gene (5 bases). This CDR3 contains 15 residues. Germline-derived CDR1 and CDR2 are KGHSH and LQKENI. V lost 1 base to trimming and J lost 0 bases, with 8 bases between them.

The chain joins TRBV7-2 to TRBJ1-1; tentatively, D is TRBD1 (5 bases). V was cut by 5 bases and J by 7 bases, with 20 bases left in between. CDR1 SGHTA and CDR2 FQGNSA come from the germline V gene. This CDR3 has 15 residues. CDR3 DNA: TGTGCCAGCAGCCCTCGGATGGGGCCGCGACTTGAAGCTTTCTTT. Translating gives CASSPRMGPRLEAFF.

This sequence joins TRBV18 and TRBJ2-2; possibly TRBD2 for D (6 bases). This CDR3 contains 15 residues. Germline assignment: CDR1 KGHSH and CDR2 LQKENI. With 6 bases removed from V and 2 bases from J, the gap between germline ends came to 13 bases. CDR3 in DNA: TGTGCCAGCTCCCCGCCGGGACTCAACACCGGGGAGCTGTTTTTT. Translated: CASSPPGLNTGELFF.

The V gene is TRBV6-1, the J gene TRBJ2-7; 9 nucleotides line up with TRBD1. From germline, CDR1 is MNHNS and CDR2 SASEGT. The CDR3 consists of 13 residues. V trimming: 5 bases; J trimming: 6 bases; junction bases outside the gene matches: 5. DNA of the CDR3: TGTGCCAGCAGTCCTCAGACAGGGGGCGAGCAGTACTTC. Protein sequence: CASSPQTGGEQYF.

J is TRBJ2-2 and V is TRBV9; 10 nucleotides match TRBD2. V gave up 0 bases and J gave up 5 bases; unmatched junction bases: 10. CDR3 length equals 18 residues. The V gene's germline CDR1 is SGDLS and CDR2 YYNGEE. The CDR3 region has the DNA TGTGCCAGCAGCGTAGTGGCTAGCGGGGGACTACGGACCGGGGAGCTGTTTTTT. Protein sequence: CASSVVASGGLRTGELFF.

V usage is TRBV7-2 and J usage is TRBJ1-4; the D gene is possibly TRBD1 (6 bases). V was cut by 5 bases and J by 4 bases, with 14 bases left in between. Germline CDR1 is SGHTA and CDR2 is FQGNSA. The CDR3 sequence is 15 residues long. CDR3 region: CASSPYGQNNEKLFF. CDR3 nucleotide sequence: TGTGCCAGCAGCCCATATGGACAGAATAATGAAAAACTGTTTTTT.

The chain is built from TRBV19 and TRBJ1-3, with D possibly TRBD1 on 6 matching bases. This CDR3 is 16 amino acids long. From germline, CDR1 is LNHDA and CDR2 SQIVND (reference sequence). Trimming took off 6 bases at V and 0 bases at J, with 15 bases between the two ends. CDR3: CASSPRDTLSGNTIYF. CDR3 in DNA: TGTGCCAGTAGCCCTCGGGACACGCTCTCTGGAAACACCATATATTTT.

V is TRBV7-6 and J is TRBJ2-5; 9 bases are shared with TRBD1. The V segment lost 4 bases and the J segment 5 bases; nucleotides outside the gene matches: 5. Germline values: CDR1 SGHVS, CDR2 FNYEAQ. There are 14 residues in the CDR3. CDR3 sequence (DNA): TGTGCCAGCAGCTATCGACAGGGGGAGGAGACCCAGTACTTC. Amino acids: CASSYRQGEETQYF. Full variable domain (outside the CDR3, taken from reference TRBV7-6 and TRBJ2-5): GAGVSQSPRYKVTKRGQDVALRCDPISGHVSLYWYRQALGQGPEFLTYFNYEAQQDKSGLPNDRFSAERPEGSISTLTIQRTEQRDSAMYRCASSYRQGEETQYFGPGTRLLVL.

This clone was observed a handful of times. The genes are TRBV5-5 and TRBJ1-5; unclear D gene. The germline V and J ends were trimmed by 2 bases and 6 bases, with 9 bases remaining between them. The CDR3 length is 13 residues. The germline gives CDR1 SGHKS, CDR2 YYEKEE (reference sequence). CDR3 sequence reads: CASSLRVVQPQHF. The CDR3 coding sequence is TGTGCCAGCAGCTTAAGGGTAGTTCAGCCCCAGCATTTT.

The genes are TRBV18 and TRBJ2-3; 7 bases are a match to TRBD2. Germline V lookup: CDR1 KGHSH, CDR2 LQKENI. The CDR3 totals 14 residues. J gave up 5 bases and V 3 bases, and 5 bases lay outside the gene matches. CDR3 coding DNA: TGTGCCAGCTCACCCGGACTAGACGGAGATACGCAGTATTTT. Protein sequence: CASSPGLDGDTQYF.

Only a few counts were recorded for this clone. The chain carries TRBV28 and TRBJ1-4; D may be TRBD1 (5 bases). CDR1 and CDR2 (germline): MDHEN, SYDVKM. CDR3 length: 13 residues. The V end lost 7 bases, the J end lost 6 bases, and 12 bases lay between the germline ends. CDR3 nucleotides: TGTGCCAGCACCAGGGAACGCGATGAAAAACTGTTTTTT. Translating it yields CASTRERDEKLFF.

This sequence joins TRBV7-3 and TRBJ1-1; D might be TRBD1 (6 bases). This CDR3 has 13 residues. Germline loops: CDR1 SGHTA, CDR2 FQGTGA. Trimming removed 5 bases at V and 2 bases at J, with 9 bases between. Written as DNA, the CDR3 is TGTGCCAGCAGCGAACAGGGAAACACTGAAGCTTTCTTT. Its protein product is CASSEQGNTEAFF.

The chain has TRBV5-1 and TRBJ2-2; 10 nucleotides line up with TRBD1. The germline gives CDR1 SGHRS, CDR2 YFSETQ. After removal of 4 bases from V and 7 bases from J, the junction contained 4 bases not matched to a gene. The CDR3 is 14 amino acids. The CDR3 protein is CASSAGTGVGELFF. The CDR3 DNA is TGCGCCAGCAGCGCCGGGACAGGGGTCGGGGAGCTGTTTTTT.

Relative to its sample, this clone is medium-sized. This chain uses TRBV7-8 with TRBJ2-7, with D possibly called TRBD1 or TRBD2 (7 bases each). CDR1 SGHVS and CDR2 FQNEAQ come from the germline V gene. The V end lost 0 bases, the J end lost 7 bases, and 16 bases lay between the germline ends. The CDR3 length is 15 residues. The CDR3 DNA is TGTGCCAGCAGCTTAGCCGGGCAGGGGGAGGGAGAGCAGTACTTC. Protein: CASSLAGQGEGEQYF.

This clone was counted a single time. The rearrangement uses TRBV14 and TRBJ1-4; the D gene is possibly TRBD1 (6 bases). The V end was cut by 0 bases, the J end by 5 bases, with 25 bases between. CDR1 is SGHDN, CDR2 FVKESK, per germline. This CDR3 contains 20 residues. CDR3 in DNA: TGTGCCAGCAGCCAAGATTTTGTTCAGGAACAGGGCCTTACGAATGAAAAACTGTTTTTT. Amino acid sequence: CASSQDFVQEQGLTNEKLFF. The whole variable domain, remainder taken from reference TRBV14 and TRBJ1-4, is EAGVTQFPSHSVIEKGQTVTLRCDPISGHDNLYWYRRVMGKEIKFLLHFVKESKQDESGMPNNRFLAERTGGTYSTLKVQPAELEDSGVYFCASSQDFVQEQGLTNEKLFFGSGTQLSVL.

The chain uses TRBV7-2 and TRBJ2-7; tentatively, D is TRBD1 (5 bases). Germline V gene sequence: CDR1 SGHTA, CDR2 FQGNSA. The ends were cut back, 1 base at V and 5 bases at J, with 18 bases in the middle. CDR3 size: 16 residues. CDR3 nucleotide sequence: TGTGCCAGCAGCTTAGACTGGTCCAGGGATCCCCACGAGCAGTACTTC. Translated, it gives CASSLDWSRDPHEQYF.

This clone was counted a single time. This chain joins TRBV30 and TRBJ1-5; D possibly corresponds to TRBD1 (6 bases). Germline CDR1 is GTSNPN and CDR2 is SVGIG (reference sequence). The CDR3 sequence is 15 residues long. Trimming pared 0 bases from V and 0 bases from J, leaving 9 bases between. The CDR3 protein is CAWSVPGASNQPQHF. CDR3 coding DNA: TGTGCCTGGAGTGTACCAGGGGCTAGCAATCAGCCCCAGCATTTT. Together with reference TRBV30 and TRBJ1-5, the CDR3 gives the full variable domain: SQTIHQWPATLVQPVGSPLSLECTVEGTSNPNLYWYRQAAGRGLQLLFYSVGIGQISSEVPQNLSASRPQDRQFILSSKKLLLSDSGFYLCAWSVPGASNQPQHFGDGTRLSIL.

This chain joins TRBV28 and TRBJ2-7; no firm D call. The length of the CDR3 is 12 residues. Trimming removed 6 bases at V and 3 bases at J, with 9 bases between. Germline CDR1 reads MDHEN; CDR2 reads SYDVKM. The CDR3 is CASSLTLYEQYF. DNA of the CDR3: TGTGCCAGCAGCCTGACACTCTACGAGCAGTACTTC.

This rearrangement joins TRBV5-1 to TRBJ1-2, with D possibly TRBD1 on 6 matching bases. Germline assignment: CDR1 SGHRS and CDR2 YFSETQ. V was clipped by 5 bases and J by 4 bases, with 12 bases between them. The CDR3 contains 13 residues. CDR3: CASRERGIYGYTF. The CDR3 bases are TGCGCCAGCAGAGAGAGGGGGATCTATGGCTACACCTTC.

The chain uses TRBV15 and TRBJ2-5; the match to TRBD1 covers 7 bases. This CDR3 is 13 amino acids long. With V trimmed by 6 bases and J by 1 base, 2 bases remained unmatched. The germline CDR1 and CDR2 sequences are LNHNV and YYDKDF (reference sequence). CDR3 residues: CATSEGAQETQYF. The DNA for the CDR3 is TGTGCCACCAGTGAGGGGGCCCAAGAGACCCAGTACTTC.

The chain links TRBV7-2 to TRBJ1-5; D gene unclear. Per germline, CDR1 SGHTA and CDR2 FQGNSA. V lost 5 bases and J lost 4, with 15 bases in between. This CDR3 contains 15 residues. DNA for the CDR3: TGTGCCAGCAGCCAAATGGGCCTTACTAATCAGCCCCAGCATTTT. Its protein product is CASSQMGLTNQPQHF.

The chain employs TRBV20-1 and TRBJ1-2; D is ambiguous. The germline V gene encodes CDR1 DFQATT and CDR2 SNEGSKA (reference sequence). This CDR3 is built from 11 residues. V lost 5 bases, J lost 8 bases, and 12 bases lay in between. This CDR3 reads CSAAPYGGYTF. CDR3 in DNA: TGCAGTGCTGCTCCCTATGGGGGCTACACCTTC.

J is TRBJ2-6 and V is TRBV29-1; the match to TRBD1 covers 7 bases. Germline V gene lookup returns CDR1 SQVTM and CDR2 ANQGSEA. This CDR3 is 16 amino acids long. V was clipped by 1 base and J by 2 bases; unmatched bases: 5. CDR3: CSVEGTDRAGANVLTF. CDR3 coding DNA: TGCAGCGTTGAAGGGACAGACAGGGCTGGGGCCAACGTCCTGACTTTC.

This chain uses TRBV7-2 with TRBJ1-1, with 7 bases fitting TRBD1. The trim removed 6 bases at V and 7 bases at J, leaving 11 bases unmatched. Germline loops: CDR1 SGHTA, CDR2 FQGNSA. CDR3 length: 14 amino acids. The CDR3 protein is CASRPTGPGGEAFF. CDR3 sequence (DNA): TGTGCCAGCAGACCGACAGGCCCAGGGGGTGAAGCTTTCTTT.

The V call is TRBV6-5, the J call TRBJ2-5; D gene ambiguous. In germline, CDR1 is MNHEY, CDR2 SVGAGI. The CDR3 has 14 amino acids. Trimming took 6 bases from V and 4 from J, leaving 15 bases between them. CDR3 DNA sequence: TGTGCCAGCAGAGGCCCGGCGTCCGGAGAGACCCAGTACTTC. This translates into CASRGPASGETQYF.

V usage is TRBV19 and J usage is TRBJ2-6, with D maybe TRBD1 (6 bases). Trimming pared 7 bases from V and 0 bases from J, leaving 13 bases between. Per the germline V gene, CDR1 is LNHDA and CDR2 is SQIVND (reference sequence). The CDR3 length is 16 residues. The CDR3 sequence is CASKSGASSGANVLTF. The CDR3 nucleotides are TGTGCCAGTAAGTCAGGGGCCAGCTCTGGGGCCAACGTCCTGACTTTC.

The chain's CDR3 is CAISQGPTGELFF. In DNA, the CDR3 is TGTGCCATCAGTCAGGGTCCCACCGGGGAGCTGTTTTTT. The chain is built from TRBV10-3 and TRBJ2-2; possibly TRBD1 for D (5 bases). The CDR3 runs to 13 residues. Trimming pared 5 bases from V and 4 bases from J, leaving 8 bases between. Germline CDR1 ENHRY, CDR2 SYGVKD.

V and J are TRBV5-1 and TRBJ2-3, with 8 positions matching TRBD2. The germline CDR1 and CDR2 sequences are SGHRS and YFSETQ. This CDR3 region has 17 residues. J was trimmed by 1 base and V by 0 bases; bases with no gene match: 7. The CDR3 sequence is CASSLGVLAGGTDTQYF. The CDR3 DNA reads TGCGCCAGCAGCTTGGGCGTTCTAGCGGGCGGCACAGATACGCAGTATTTT.